The clone carrying this T cell receptor (beta chain) was detected only a few times. Its antigen remains unknown. The sample belongs to a study of metastatic and nonmetastatic thyroid tumors. About the research overall: It was across blood and tumor or nodule tissue from malignant and benign thyroid patients that repertoires were compared.

Notes on the study in general: In blood and tumor, TCR beta diversity was reportedly significantly higher in malignant thyroid tumors than in benign nodules.

Germline V lookup: CDR1 MNHNS, CDR2 SASEGT. CDR3 length: 14 amino acids. V gave up 10 bases and J gave up 5 bases; unmatched junction bases: 13. Study processing details: Variation in CDR3 across clinicopathological groups served as the basis for constructing a distant-metastasis classifier in papillary thyroid cancer. MiXCR was used by TCRdb to re-call the PCR reads. TCRdb, not the authors, supplied the V and J calls. The sample has more than 85,000 clones; roughly 8.6% are singletons. Before thyroid surgery, none of the patients had received any treatment. The clonotype originates from a female donor with papillary thyroid cancer or a benign thyroid nodule (not recorded which). Some clones in this sample may be carry-over from other donors' samples. The sequencing input was blood. The rearrangement joins TRBV6-1 to TRBJ1-1, with 7 nucleotides matching TRBD1. Written as DNA, the CDR3 is TGTGCCACCTCACAGGGGAGGACTAGGACTGAAGCTTTCTTT. This sequence encodes CATSQGRTRTEAFF.